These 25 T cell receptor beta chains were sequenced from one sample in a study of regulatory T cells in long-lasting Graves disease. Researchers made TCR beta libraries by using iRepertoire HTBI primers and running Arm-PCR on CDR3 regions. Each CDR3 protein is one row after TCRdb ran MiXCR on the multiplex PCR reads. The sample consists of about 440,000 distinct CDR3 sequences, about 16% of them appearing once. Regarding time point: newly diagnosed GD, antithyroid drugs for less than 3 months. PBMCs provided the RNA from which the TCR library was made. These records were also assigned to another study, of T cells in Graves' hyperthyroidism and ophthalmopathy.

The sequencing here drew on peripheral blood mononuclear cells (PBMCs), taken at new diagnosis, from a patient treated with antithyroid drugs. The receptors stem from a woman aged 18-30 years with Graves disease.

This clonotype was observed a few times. CDR3 sequence reads: CASEAGDGAFF. The DNA for the CDR3 is TGTGCCAGCGAAGCGGGGGACGGAGCTTTCTTT. The rearrangement joins TRBV19 to TRBJ1-1, with D perhaps TRBD1 (5 bases). Trimming shortened V by 9 bases and J by 10 bases, and 15 bases separated the two germline ends. The V gene's germline CDR1 is LNHDA and CDR2 SQIVND (reference sequence). The CDR3 contains 11 residues.

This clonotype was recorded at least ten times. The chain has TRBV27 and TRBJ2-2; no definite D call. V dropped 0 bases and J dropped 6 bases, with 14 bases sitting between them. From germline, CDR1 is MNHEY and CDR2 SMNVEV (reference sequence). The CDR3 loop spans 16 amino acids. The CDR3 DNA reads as TGTGCCAGCAGTTTATCCCCGATGGTAGGGTCCGGGGAGCTGTTTTTT. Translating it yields CASSLSPMVGSGELFF.

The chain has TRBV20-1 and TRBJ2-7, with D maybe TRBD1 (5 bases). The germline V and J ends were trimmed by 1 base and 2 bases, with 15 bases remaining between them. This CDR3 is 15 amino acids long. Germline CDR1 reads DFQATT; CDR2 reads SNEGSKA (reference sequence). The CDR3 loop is CSARGGGAAPYEQYF. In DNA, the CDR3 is TGCAGTGCTAGAGGGGGTGGGGCGGCCCCCTACGAGCAGTACTTC.

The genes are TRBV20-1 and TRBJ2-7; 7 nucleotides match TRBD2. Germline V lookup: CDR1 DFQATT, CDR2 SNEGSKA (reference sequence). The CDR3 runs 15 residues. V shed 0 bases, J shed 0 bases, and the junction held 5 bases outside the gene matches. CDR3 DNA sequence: TGCAGTGCTAGAGATCCGCGGGAGTTCTCCTACGAGCAGTACTTC. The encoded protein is CSARDPREFSYEQYF.

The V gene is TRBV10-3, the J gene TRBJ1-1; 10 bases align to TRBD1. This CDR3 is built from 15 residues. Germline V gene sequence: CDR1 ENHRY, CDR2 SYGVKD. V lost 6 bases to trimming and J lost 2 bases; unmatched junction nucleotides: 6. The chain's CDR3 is CAIRGTGALNTEAFF. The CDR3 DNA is TGTGCCATCAGGGGGACAGGGGCCCTAAACACTGAAGCTTTCTTT.

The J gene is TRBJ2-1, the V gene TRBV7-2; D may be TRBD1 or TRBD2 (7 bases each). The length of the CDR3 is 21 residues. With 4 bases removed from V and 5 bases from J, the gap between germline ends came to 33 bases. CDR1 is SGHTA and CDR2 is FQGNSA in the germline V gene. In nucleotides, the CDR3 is TGTGCCAGCAGCTCGGGAAAAGGGCAGGGGGTACGACTAGCTATAAACAATGAGCAGTTCTTC. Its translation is CASSSGKGQGVRLAINNEQFF.

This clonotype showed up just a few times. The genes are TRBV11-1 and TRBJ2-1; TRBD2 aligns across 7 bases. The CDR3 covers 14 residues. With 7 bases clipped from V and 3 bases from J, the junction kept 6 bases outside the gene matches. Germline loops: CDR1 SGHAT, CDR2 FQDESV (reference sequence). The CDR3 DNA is TGTGCCAGCACTCGGCTAGCGGTCTACAATGAGCAGTTCTTC. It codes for CASTRLAVYNEQFF. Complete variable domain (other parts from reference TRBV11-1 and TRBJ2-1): EAEVAQSPRYKITEKSQAVAFWCDPISGHATLYWYRQILGQGPELLVQFQDESVVDDSQLPKDRFSAERLKGVDSTLKIQPAELGDSAMYLCASTRLAVYNEQFFGPGTRLTVL.

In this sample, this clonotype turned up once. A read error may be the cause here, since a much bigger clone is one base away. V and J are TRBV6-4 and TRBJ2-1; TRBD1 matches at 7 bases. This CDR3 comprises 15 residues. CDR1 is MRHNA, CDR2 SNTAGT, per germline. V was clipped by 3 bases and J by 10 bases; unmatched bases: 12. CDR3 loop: CASSESTGSSYEQFF. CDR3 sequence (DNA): TGTGCCAGCAGTGAGTCGACAGGGAGCTCCTACGAGCAGTTCTTC.

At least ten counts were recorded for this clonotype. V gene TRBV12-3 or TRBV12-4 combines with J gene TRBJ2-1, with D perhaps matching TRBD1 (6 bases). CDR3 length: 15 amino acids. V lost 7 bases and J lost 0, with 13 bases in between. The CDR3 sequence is CASKVTGSSYNEQFF. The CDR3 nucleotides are TGTGCCAGCAAAGTGACAGGAAGCTCCTACAATGAGCAGTTCTTC.

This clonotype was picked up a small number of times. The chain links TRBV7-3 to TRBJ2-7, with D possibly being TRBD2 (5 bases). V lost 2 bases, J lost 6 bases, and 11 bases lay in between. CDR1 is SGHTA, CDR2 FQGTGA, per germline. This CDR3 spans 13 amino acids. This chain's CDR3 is CASSLGLLSEQYF. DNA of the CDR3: TGTGCCAGCAGCTTAGGACTCCTCTCCGAGCAGTACTTC.

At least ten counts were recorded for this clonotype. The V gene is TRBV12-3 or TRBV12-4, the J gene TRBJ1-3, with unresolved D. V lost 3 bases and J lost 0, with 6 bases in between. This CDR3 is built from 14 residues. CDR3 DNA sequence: TGTGCCAGCAGTTTTTCGAGCTCTGGAAACACCATATATTTT. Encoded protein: CASSFSSSGNTIYF.

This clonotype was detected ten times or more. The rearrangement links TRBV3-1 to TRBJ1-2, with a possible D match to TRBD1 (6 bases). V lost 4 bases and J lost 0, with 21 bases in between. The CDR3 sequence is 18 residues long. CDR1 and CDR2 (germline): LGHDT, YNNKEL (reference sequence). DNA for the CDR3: TGTGCCAGCAGCCCCCAGCCCGTCAGGGGCGCGACTAACTATGGCTACACCTTC. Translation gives CASSPQPVRGATNYGYTF.

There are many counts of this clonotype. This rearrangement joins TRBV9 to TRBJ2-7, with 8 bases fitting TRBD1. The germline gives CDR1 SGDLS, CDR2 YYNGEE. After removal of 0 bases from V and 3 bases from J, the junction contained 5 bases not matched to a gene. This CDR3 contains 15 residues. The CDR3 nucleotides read TGTGCCAGCAGCGTAGGGACAGGGCGTCGCTACGAGCAGTACTTC. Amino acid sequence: CASSVGTGRRYEQYF.

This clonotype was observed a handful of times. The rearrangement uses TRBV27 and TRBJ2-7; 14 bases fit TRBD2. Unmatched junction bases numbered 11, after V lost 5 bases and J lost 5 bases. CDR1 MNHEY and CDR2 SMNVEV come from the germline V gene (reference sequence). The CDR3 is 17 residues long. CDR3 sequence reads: CASSPTGLAGGDHEQYF. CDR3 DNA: TGTGCCAGCAGTCCAACCGGACTAGCGGGAGGTGATCACGAGCAGTACTTC.

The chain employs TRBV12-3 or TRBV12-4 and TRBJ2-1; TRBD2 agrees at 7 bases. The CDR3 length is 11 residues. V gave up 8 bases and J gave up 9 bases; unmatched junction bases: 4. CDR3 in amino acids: CASRQRGEQFF. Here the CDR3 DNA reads TGTGCCAGCCGGCAGCGGGGTGAGCAGTTCTTC.

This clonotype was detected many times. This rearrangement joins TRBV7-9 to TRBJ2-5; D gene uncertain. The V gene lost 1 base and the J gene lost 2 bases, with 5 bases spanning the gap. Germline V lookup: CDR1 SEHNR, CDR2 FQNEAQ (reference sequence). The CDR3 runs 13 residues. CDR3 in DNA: TGTGCCAGCAGCTTAGTCCTTCAAGAGACCCAGTACTTC. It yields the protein CASSLVLQETQYF.

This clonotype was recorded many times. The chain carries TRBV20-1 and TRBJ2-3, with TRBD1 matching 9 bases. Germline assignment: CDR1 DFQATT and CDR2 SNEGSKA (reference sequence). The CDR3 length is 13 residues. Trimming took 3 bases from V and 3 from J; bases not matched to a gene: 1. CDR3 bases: TGCAGTGCTAGGGGACAGGGAACAGATACGCAGTATTTT. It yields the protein CSARGQGTDTQYF.

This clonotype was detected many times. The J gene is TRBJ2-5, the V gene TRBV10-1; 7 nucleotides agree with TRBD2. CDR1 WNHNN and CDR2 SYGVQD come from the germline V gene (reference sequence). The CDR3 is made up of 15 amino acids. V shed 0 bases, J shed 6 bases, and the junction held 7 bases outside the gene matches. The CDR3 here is CASSESFSGLKTQYF. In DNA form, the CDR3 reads TGCGCCAGCAGTGAGTCGTTTAGCGGGCTGAAGACCCAGTACTTC.

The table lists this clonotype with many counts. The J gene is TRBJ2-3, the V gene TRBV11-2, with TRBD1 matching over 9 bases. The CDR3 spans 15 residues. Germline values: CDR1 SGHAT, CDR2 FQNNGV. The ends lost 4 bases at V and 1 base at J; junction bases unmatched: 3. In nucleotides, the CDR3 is TGTGCCAGCAGCTGGGACAGGGTCGGCACAGATACGCAGTATTTT. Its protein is CASSWDRVGTDTQYF.

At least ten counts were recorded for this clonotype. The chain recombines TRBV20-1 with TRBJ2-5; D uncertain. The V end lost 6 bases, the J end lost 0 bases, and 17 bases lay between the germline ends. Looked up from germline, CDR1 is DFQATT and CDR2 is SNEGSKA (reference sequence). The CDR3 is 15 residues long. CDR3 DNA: TGCAGTGCACCGAATTTGGGATGGTACCAAGAGACCCAGTACTTC. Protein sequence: CSAPNLGWYQETQYF.

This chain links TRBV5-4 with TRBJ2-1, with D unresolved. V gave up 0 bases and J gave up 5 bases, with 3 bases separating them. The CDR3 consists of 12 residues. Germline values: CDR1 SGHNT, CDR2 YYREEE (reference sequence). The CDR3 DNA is TGTGCCAGCAGCTTGGTGGACAATGAGCAGTTCTTC. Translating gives CASSLVDNEQFF.

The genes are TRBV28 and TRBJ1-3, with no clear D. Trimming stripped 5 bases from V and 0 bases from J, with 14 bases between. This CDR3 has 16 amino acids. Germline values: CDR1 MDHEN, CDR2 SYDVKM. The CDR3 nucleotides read TGTGCCAGCAGTCCCCATGGCGTAACCTCTGGAAACACCATATATTTT. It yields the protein CASSPHGVTSGNTIYF.

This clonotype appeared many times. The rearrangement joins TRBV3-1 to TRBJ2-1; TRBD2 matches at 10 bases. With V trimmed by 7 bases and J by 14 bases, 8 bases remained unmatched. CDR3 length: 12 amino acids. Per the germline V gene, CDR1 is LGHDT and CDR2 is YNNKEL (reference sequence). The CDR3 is CASKSSGSAEFF. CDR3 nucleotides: TGTGCCAGCAAGTCTAGCGGGAGTGCGGAGTTCTTC.

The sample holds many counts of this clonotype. The CDR3 sequence: CSANPGLAGYEQYF. DNA of the CDR3: TGCAGTGCCAATCCGGGACTAGCGGGCTACGAGCAGTACTTC. The V call is TRBV20-1, the J call TRBJ2-7; 12 bases are a match to TRBD2. The V and J ends lost 6 bases and 3 bases, in that order; junction bases with no gene match: 6. From germline, CDR1 is DFQATT and CDR2 SNEGSKA (reference sequence). The CDR3 spans 14 residues.

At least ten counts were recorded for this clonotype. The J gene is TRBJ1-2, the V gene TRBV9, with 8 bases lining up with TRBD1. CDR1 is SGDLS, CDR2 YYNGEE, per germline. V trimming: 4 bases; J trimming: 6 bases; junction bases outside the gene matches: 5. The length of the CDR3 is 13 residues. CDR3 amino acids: CASSWTGYDGYTF. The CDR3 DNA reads TGTGCCAGCAGCTGGACAGGGTATGATGGCTACACCTTC.